The present TCR beta chain was sequenced within a study of T cells expressing NK-cell markers. TCRdb re-called the 5' RACE reads and gives one entry per CDR3 protein, without DNA. The sample table sets out about 370,000 distinct CDR3 sequences. The clonotype comes from a woman aged 45 to 65 in good health. Material: blood T cells: a sorted CD56 or NKG2C T cell subset, CD4+ or CD8+ T cells, or bulk PBMC T cells (not recorded which).

CDR3 region: CASSLASTANIQYF. The chain is built from TRBV11-2 and TRBJ2-4. This CDR3 comprises 14 residues. CDR1 SGHAT and CDR2 FQNNGV come from the germline V gene.